These 19 T cell receptor beta chains came from one sample sequenced in a study of T cells in women clearing cervical HPV infection. TCRdb's table, derived via immunoSEQ multiplex PCR, lists solely in-frame clones and lacks some. The sample table sets out approximately 40,000 clones. Sequenced input: blood buffy coat. All receptors come from a woman aged 18 to 75 with a cervical HPV16 infection that either progressed to CIN3+ or cleared (not recorded which).

Concerning this clone: The read finishes 3 residues shy of the CDR3 end, and the germline J gene is used to complete it. The chain employs TRBV2 and TRBJ2-3; D remains unclear. Germline CDR1 is SNHLY and CDR2 is FYNNEI. Trimming took 3 bases from V and 7 from J, leaving 11 bases between them. The CDR3 covers 13 residues. The CDR3: CASSEEQSYTQYF. The sequenced CDR3 bases are TGTGCCAGCAGTGAGGAACAGAGTTATACG.

In regard to this clone: The read ends 3 residues shy of where the CDR3 ends; the end is completed using the germline J gene. V gene TRBV5-1 combines with J gene TRBJ2-2, with 8 bases matching TRBD2. The CDR3 covers 18 residues. Germline values: CDR1 SGHRS, CDR2 YFSETQ. V shed 3 bases, J shed 2 bases, and the junction held 12 bases outside the gene matches. The CDR3 sequence: CASSSLGGSGTNTGELFF. The CDR3 bases that were read are TGCGCCAGCAGCTCCCTTGGTGGTAGCGGGACTAACACCGGGGAG.

On this clone: The CDR3 end is not reached by the read, which stops 3 residues before it; the germline J gene fills it in. J is TRBJ1-1 and V is TRBV7-3, with 7 bases aligning to TRBD1. Germline V gene sequence: CDR1 SGHTA, CDR2 FQGTGA. Germline trimming cut 1 base from V and 3 bases from J; bases unmatched to any gene: 11. This CDR3 contains 17 residues. The CDR3 DNA, read in part, is TGTGCCAGCAGCTTAATATGGCCAGTCCAGGGGGACACTGAA. Translation: CASSLIWPVQGDTE. In full, the CDR3 is CASSLIWPVQGDTEAFF.

Remarks on this clone: Coverage ceases 3 residues before the CDR3 finishes, and the germline J gene fills in the end. J is TRBJ2-7 and V is TRBV6-4; 7 nucleotides align to TRBD1. V was pared by 2 bases and J by 5 bases, with 12 bases of the junction left unmatched. CDR1 is MRHNA and CDR2 is SNTAGT in the germline V gene. The CDR3 spans 16 residues. The CDR3 bases that were read are TGTGCCAGCAGTGACGCCTGCAGGGGGACACTGGACGAG. Residues: CASSDACRGTLDE. The CDR3 as a whole reads CASSDACRGTLDEQYF.

Concerning this clone: The missing CDR3 end, 3 residues past where the read stops, is filled in from the germline J gene. J is TRBJ2-5 and V is TRBV5-1, with D perhaps matching TRBD1 (6 bases). CDR1 is SGHRS and CDR2 is YFSETQ in the germline V gene. This CDR3 has 14 residues. Trimming took 2 bases from V and 7 from J, leaving 15 bases between them. This CDR3 reads CASSLLQGLGTQYF. The DNA read from the CDR3 is TGCGCCAGCAGCTTACTACAGGGTCTGGGGACC.

A note on this clone: The read ends 3 residues early relative to the CDR3; the germline J gene fills the gap. The same CDR3 also results from other DNA sequences found in this sample. The chain uses TRBV5-5 and TRBJ2-1, with 7 bases that match TRBD2. The CDR3 totals 15 residues. V shed 0 bases, J shed 4 bases, and the junction held 4 bases outside the gene matches. Germline assignment: CDR1 SGHKS and CDR2 YYEKEE (reference sequence). Incomplete CDR3 DNA: TGTGCCAGCAGCTTGGAAGCTAGCGGTTACAATGAG. Its translation: CASSLEASGYNE. In full, the CDR3 is CASSLEASGYNEQFF. Looking up the rest from reference TRBV5-5 and TRBJ2-1 gives the full variable domain: DAGVTQSPTHLIKTRGQQVTLRCSPISGHKSVSWYQQVLGQGPQFIFQYYEKEERGRGNFPDRFSARQFPNYSSELNVNALLLGDSALYLCASSLEASGYNEQFFGPGTRLTVL.

Of note for this clone: The observed sequence ends 3 residues before the CDR3 terminus, with the missing tail filled in from the germline J gene. V and J are TRBV10-3 and TRBJ1-1; 12 bases are a match to TRBD1. From germline, CDR1 is ENHRY and CDR2 SYGVKD. With V trimmed by 2 bases and J by 0 bases, 4 bases remained unmatched. There are 17 residues in the CDR3. The sequenced part of the CDR3 DNA is TGTGCCATCAGTGAGCCGGGACAGGGGGCCTTGAACACTGAA. Translation gives CAISEPGQGALNTE. The full CDR3 sequence reads CAISEPGQGALNTEAFF.

As regards this clone: Read coverage stops 3 residues before the CDR3 terminus; the germline J gene supplies the remainder. The chain employs TRBV5-1 and TRBJ2-5; 7 nucleotides agree with TRBD1. The V segment lost 4 bases and the J segment 1 base; nucleotides outside the gene matches: 1. Germline CDR1 is SGHRS and CDR2 is YFSETQ. This CDR3 is built from 13 residues. This chain's CDR3 is CASSGTAQETQYF. The covered CDR3 bases are TGCGCCAGCAGCGGGACAGCCCAAGAGACC.

Turning to this clone: The CDR3 is cut off 3 residues early in the read; its end comes from the germline J gene. The gene calls are TRBV27 and TRBJ2-1, with TRBD2 matching 12 bases. The CDR3 is 16 residues long. Germline lookup yields CDR1 MNHEY and CDR2 SMNVEV (reference sequence). V lost 3 bases, J lost 3 bases, and 3 bases stayed unmatched. The CDR3 region is CASSFSSGGDYNEQFF. The CDR3 bases that were read are TGTGCCAGCAGTTTTTCTAGCGGGGGGGACTACAATGAG.

Concerning this clone itself: The CDR3 is cut off 3 residues early in the read; its end comes from the germline J gene. V gene TRBV2 combines with J gene TRBJ1-6; maybe TRBD1 (5 bases). Trimming removed 4 bases at V and 10 bases at J, with 11 bases between. Per germline, CDR1 SNHLY and CDR2 FYNNEI. The CDR3 has 13 residues. The sequenced part of the CDR3 DNA is TGTGCCAGCAGTGTTGGGGGGAGGTCACCC. As protein: CASSVGGRSP. The complete CDR3 sequence is CASSVGGRSPLHF.

A remark on this clone: The read falls 3 residues short of the CDR3 end, and the missing part is taken from the germline J gene. This sequence joins TRBV12-3 or TRBV12-4 and TRBJ2-5, with 12 bases lining up with TRBD1. The V gene end was trimmed by 6 bases and the J gene end by 4 bases; junction bases not matched to a gene: 6. The length of the CDR3 is 15 residues. Partial CDR3 DNA: TGTGCCAGCAGCTGGGGACAGGGGGCCGTAGAGACC. It encodes CASSWGQGAVET. The full CDR3 protein reads CASSWGQGAVETQYF.

The CDR3 here is CASSPDIAYEQYF. CDR3 DNA (partial): TGTGCCAGCAGCCCCGACATCGCCTACGAG. The V and J genes are TRBV28 and TRBJ2-7; no firm D call. The read gets to within 3 residues of the CDR3 end, and the germline J gene fills in the rest. V dropped 6 bases and J dropped 2 bases, with 11 bases sitting between them. Germline V CDR1 and CDR2: MDHEN, SYDVKM. The CDR3 is 13 amino acids.

Concerning this clone itself: The CDR3 end falls 3 residues outside the read, so it is completed with the germline J gene. The chain employs TRBV11-3 and TRBJ1-1; D perhaps matches TRBD1 (6 bases). Germline V lookup: CDR1 SGHNT, CDR2 YENEEA. The CDR3 contains 13 residues. Trimming removed 4 bases from V and 0 bases from J, with 6 bases in between. The sequenced part of the CDR3 DNA is TGTGCCAGCAGCTCAGGGGTGAACACTGAA. Translating gives CASSSGVNTE. The CDR3 as a whole reads CASSSGVNTEAFF.

As concerns this clone: The CDR3 is cut off 3 residues early in the read; its end comes from the germline J gene. The V call is TRBV19, the J call TRBJ1-5; 9 bases fit TRBD1. Trimming at V came to 5 bases and at J to 4 bases, leaving 9 bases not matched to a gene. CDR3 length: 16 amino acids. Germline lookup yields CDR1 LNHDA and CDR2 SQIVND (reference sequence). The sequenced CDR3 bases are TGTGCCAGTAGTCTGGGAGGACAGGGGTGGAATCAGCCC. Residues: CASSLGGQGWNQP. The whole CDR3 sequence reads CASSLGGQGWNQPQHF.

With regard to this clone: The read comes to an end 3 residues before the CDR3 does, leaving the germline J gene to fill in the end. V gene TRBV18 combines with J gene TRBJ1-2; 8 bases line up with TRBD1. The CDR3 has 17 amino acids. With V trimmed by 2 bases and J by 4 bases, 12 bases remained unmatched. Germline V gene lookup returns CDR1 KGHSH and CDR2 LQKENI. The sequenced part of the CDR3 DNA is TGTGCCAGCTCACCAGCGGACAGGGCGACGTATGCCTATGGC. Amino acid sequence: CASSPADRATYAYG. The CDR3 reads in full as CASSPADRATYAYGYTF.

A word on this clone: Read sequence stops 3 residues before the CDR3 end, and the germline J gene provides the missing end. V usage is TRBV7-8 and J usage is TRBJ1-3; D ambiguous. The length of the CDR3 is 16 residues. Germline V gene data show CDR1 as SGHVS and CDR2 as FQNEAQ. V lost 1 base to trimming and J lost 5 bases, with 15 bases between them. The CDR3 loop is CASSLGRGSPRNTIYF. Partial CDR3 DNA: TGTGCCAGCAGCTTAGGGCGGGGAAGCCCACGAAACACC.

With respect to this clone: The CDR3 end is not reached by the read, which stops 3 residues before it; the germline J gene fills it in. The chain has TRBV4-1 and TRBJ1-2; D gene uncertain. This CDR3 has 15 amino acids. Germline CDR1 reads MGHRA; CDR2 reads YSYEKL. Trimming left V 4 bases short and J 2 bases short, with 14 bases between. The CDR3 sequence: CASSPPGLENYGYTF. The part of the CDR3 DNA that was read is TGCGCCAGCAGCCCACCAGGCCTGGAGAACTATGGC.

For this clone: Sequencing ends 3 residues short of the CDR3 end; the germline J gene provides the rest. The chain couples TRBV20-1 to TRBJ2-1; TRBD2 agrees at 12 bases. The length of the CDR3 is 16 residues. Germline V CDR1 and CDR2: DFQATT, SNEGSKA (reference sequence). With V trimmed by 4 bases and J by 0 bases, 4 bases remained unmatched. The CDR3 is CSAKTGLAGSYNEQFF. The covered CDR3 bases are TGCAGTGCTAAAACGGGACTAGCGGGCTCCTACAATGAG.

With respect to this clone: The CDR3 extends 3 residues past the end of the read, so its final part is completed from the germline J gene. This rearrangement joins TRBV6-1 to TRBJ2-1; D is perhaps TRBD2 (6 bases). V was clipped by 5 bases and J by 2 bases, with 22 bases between them. Looked up from germline, CDR1 is MNHNS and CDR2 is SASEGT. The CDR3 runs to 18 residues. CDR3 protein: CASSKGLRRRPAYNEQFF. Partial CDR3 DNA: TGTGCCAGCAGTAAAGGACTACGGAGAAGACCCGCCTACAATGAG.